These T cell receptor beta chains were read from a single sample in a study of T cell changes during pregnancy in multiple sclerosis. Data came from immunoSEQ multiplex PCR; TCRdb stores just in-frame clones and leaves some out. Here the sample spans 40,000 to 45,000 clones, about 88% being singletons. Source: CD4+ T cells from peripheral blood mononuclear cells, taken in the first trimester of pregnancy. These receptors all stem from a female donor with multiple sclerosis, enrolled in a pregnancy study. Both conserved end residues are part of each CDR3. A D gene is named only where the DNA matches it firmly. Rows give clone size only sometimes, using once, few, many, or a class for an expanded clone.

v_call: TRBV5-5
clone_size: NA
j_call: TRBJ2-2
d_call: NA
cdr3_aa: CASSVFPGVDTGELFF
cdr3_nt: TGTGCCAGCAGCGTGTTCCCAGGGGTTGACACCGGGGAGCTGTTTTTT

v_call: TRBV19
clone_size: NA
j_call: TRBJ2-5
d_call: NA
cdr3_aa: CASSINNRQETQYF
cdr3_nt: TGTGCCAGTAGTATTAACAACAGACAAGAGACCCAGTACTTC

v_call: TRBV5-1
clone_size: NA
j_call: TRBJ1-2
d_call: NA
cdr3_aa: CASSLYPTGYGYTF
cdr3_nt: TGCGCCAGCAGCTTGTATCCGACGGGCTATGGCTACACCTTC

v_call: TRBV19
clone_size: NA
j_call: TRBJ1-1
d_call: TRBD1
cdr3_aa: CASSVRDRDTEAFF
cdr3_nt: TGTGCCAGTAGTGTCCGGGACAGGGACACTGAAGCTTTCTTT

v_call: TRBV7-3
clone_size: NA
j_call: TRBJ2-2
d_call: TRBD1
cdr3_aa: CASSPGQGTGELFF
cdr3_nt: TGTGCCAGCAGCCCGGGACAGGGGACCGGGGAGCTGTTTTTT

v_call: TRBV7-2
clone_size: NA
j_call: TRBJ2-2
d_call: TRBD2
cdr3_aa: CASSNSGTSNTGELFF
cdr3_nt: TGTGCCAGCAGCAACTCCGGGACTAGCAACACCGGGGAGCTGTTTTTT

v_call: TRBV6-5
clone_size: NA
j_call: TRBJ1-1
d_call: TRBD1
cdr3_aa: CASSYLDRTNTEAFF
cdr3_nt: TGTGCCAGCAGTTATCTGGACAGGACGAACACTGAAGCTTTCTTT

v_call: TRBV7-2
clone_size: NA
j_call: TRBJ2-3
d_call: TRBD2
cdr3_aa: CASSLALAGRDTQYF
cdr3_nt: TGTGCCAGCAGCTTAGCATTAGCGGGACGTGATACGCAGTATTTT

v_call: TRBV29-1
clone_size: NA
j_call: TRBJ1-2
d_call: NA
cdr3_aa: CSVDGQRNYGYTF
cdr3_nt: TGCAGCGTTGATGGACAGAGGAACTATGGCTACACCTTC

v_call: TRBV6-1
clone_size: once
j_call: TRBJ2-7
d_call: TRBD1
cdr3_aa: CASSENGQGYFGAGRDEQYF
cdr3_nt: TGTGCCAGCAGTGAAAACGGACAGGGTTATTTCGGAGCGGGTCGGGACGAGCAGTACTTC

v_call: TRBV5-4
clone_size: NA
j_call: TRBJ2-7
d_call: NA
cdr3_aa: CASSPPGPQTGEQYF
cdr3_nt: TGTGCCAGCAGCCCACCGGGTCCGCAGACGGGGGAGCAGTACTTC

v_call: TRBV5-1
clone_size: NA
j_call: TRBJ2-2
d_call: TRBD1
cdr3_aa: CASSGRQGMAGELFF
cdr3_nt: TGCGCCAGCAGCGGACGACAGGGAATGGCCGGGGAGCTGTTTTTT

v_call: TRBV10-3
clone_size: NA
j_call: TRBJ1-5
d_call: NA
cdr3_aa: CAISVSGYGSPQHF
cdr3_nt: TGTGCCATCAGTGTTTCAGGGTATGGGTCGCCCCAGCATTTT

v_call: TRBV7-2
clone_size: NA
j_call: TRBJ2-1
d_call: NA
cdr3_aa: CASSLGIDRSNEQFF
cdr3_nt: TGTGCCAGCAGCTTAGGGATAGACAGGAGCAATGAGCAGTTCTTC

v_call: TRBV5-6
clone_size: NA
j_call: TRBJ2-2
d_call: NA
cdr3_aa: CASSPTPNMITGELFF
cdr3_nt: TGTGCCAGCTCACCTACCCCTAATATGATCACCGGGGAGCTGTTTTTT

v_call: TRBV7-9
clone_size: once
j_call: TRBJ2-5
d_call: NA
cdr3_aa: CASSRLVRADPIQYF
cdr3_nt: TGTGCCAGCAGCCGACTCGTGCGAGCGGACCCAATCCAGTACTTC

v_call: TRBV30
clone_size: NA
j_call: TRBJ2-3
d_call: NA
cdr3_aa: CAWRGAGGNTDTQYF
cdr3_nt: TGTGCCTGGAGAGGAGCAGGGGGGAACACAGATACGCAGTATTTT

v_call: TRBV4-2
clone_size: once
j_call: TRBJ2-1
d_call: NA
cdr3_aa: CASSQAQGRADNEQFF
cdr3_nt: TGTGCCAGCAGCCAAGCCCAGGGGCGGGCAGACAATGAGCAGTTCTTC

v_call: TRBV2
clone_size: NA
j_call: TRBJ2-1
d_call: NA
cdr3_aa: CASVSDSPSGQFF
cdr3_nt: TGTGCCAGCGTTTCGGACTCTCCATCGGGGCAGTTCTTC

v_call: TRBV5-5
clone_size: NA
j_call: TRBJ1-2
d_call: NA
cdr3_aa: CASSLRDNINYGYTF
cdr3_nt: TGTGCCAGCAGCCTCCGGGACAATATAAACTATGGCTACACCTTC

v_call: TRBV28
clone_size: NA
j_call: TRBJ1-1
d_call: TRBD1
cdr3_aa: CASSLVDRDSEAFF
cdr3_nt: TGTGCCAGCAGTTTAGTAGATCGGGACAGTGAAGCTTTCTTT

v_call: TRBV7-2
clone_size: few
j_call: TRBJ1-2
d_call: TRBD1
cdr3_aa: CASSVGGGDYGYTF
cdr3_nt: TGTGCCAGCAGCGTCGGAGGGGGCGACTATGGCTACACCTTC

v_call: TRBV5-6
clone_size: NA
j_call: TRBJ2-1
d_call: TRBD2
cdr3_aa: CASKLAGVAGNEQFF
cdr3_nt: TGTGCCAGCAAACTAGCGGGAGTTGCAGGCAATGAGCAGTTCTTC

v_call: TRBV7-2
clone_size: NA
j_call: TRBJ1-1
d_call: NA
cdr3_aa: CASSLTPNTEAFF
cdr3_nt: TGTGCCAGCAGCTTAACACCGAACACTGAAGCTTTCTTT

v_call: TRBV5-4
clone_size: NA
j_call: TRBJ2-5
d_call: NA
cdr3_aa: CASSSPGTGGETQYF
cdr3_nt: TGTGCCAGCAGCTCACCTGGCACCGGGGGAGAGACCCAGTACTTC

v_call: TRBV28
clone_size: NA
j_call: TRBJ2-7
d_call: NA
cdr3_aa: CASSSAGTKTYEQYF
cdr3_nt: TGTGCCAGCAGTTCCGCCGGGACAAAAACCTACGAGCAGTACTTC

v_call: TRBV7-6
clone_size: few
j_call: TRBJ2-7
d_call: NA
cdr3_aa: CASSLGQGGTYEQYF
cdr3_nt: TGTGCCAGCAGCTTAGGACAGGGAGGAACCTACGAGCAGTACTTC

v_call: TRBV7-2
clone_size: NA
j_call: TRBJ2-1
d_call: NA
cdr3_aa: CASSPTQGGDEQFF
cdr3_nt: TGTGCCAGCAGCCCTACACAGGGAGGGGATGAGCAGTTCTTC

v_call: TRBV7-9
clone_size: NA
j_call: TRBJ2-7
d_call: TRBD2
cdr3_aa: CASSWGGLAGGPGEQYF
cdr3_nt: TGTGCCAGCAGCTGGGGTGGGCTAGCGGGAGGGCCTGGTGAGCAGTACTTC

v_call: TRBV29-1
clone_size: NA
j_call: TRBJ1-2
d_call: NA
cdr3_aa: CSVIRDTYGYTF
cdr3_nt: TGCAGCGTAATCCGGGACACCTATGGCTACACCTTC

v_call: TRBV5-1
clone_size: NA
j_call: TRBJ2-3
d_call: TRBD2
cdr3_aa: CASSFSGGTDTQYF
cdr3_nt: TGCGCCAGCAGCTTTAGCGGGGGCACAGATACGCAGTATTTT

v_call: TRBV19
clone_size: NA
j_call: TRBJ2-1
d_call: NA
cdr3_aa: CASSRYFDNNEQFF
cdr3_nt: TGTGCCAGTAGTCGTTACTTCGATAACAATGAGCAGTTCTTC

v_call: TRBV28
clone_size: NA
j_call: TRBJ1-5
d_call: NA
cdr3_aa: CASTTHRSNQPQHF
cdr3_nt: TGTGCCAGCACCACACATCGTTCTAATCAGCCCCAGCATTTT

v_call: TRBV10-3
clone_size: NA
j_call: TRBJ2-2
d_call: TRBD2
cdr3_aa: CAIRGTSGREDTGELFF
cdr3_nt: TGTGCCATCAGGGGGACTAGCGGGAGAGAGGACACCGGGGAGCTGTTTTTT

v_call: TRBV10-3
clone_size: NA
j_call: TRBJ1-1
d_call: TRBD1
cdr3_aa: CAISETTGVNTEAFF
cdr3_nt: TGTGCCATCAGTGAGACTACAGGGGTGAACACTGAAGCTTTCTTT

v_call: TRBV6-1
clone_size: NA
j_call: TRBJ1-3
d_call: TRBD1
cdr3_aa: CASSEALAGGIGNTIYF
cdr3_nt: TGTGCCAGCAGTGAAGCCTTAGCAGGGGGAATCGGAAACACCATATATTTT

v_call: TRBV6-1
clone_size: few
j_call: TRBJ2-7
d_call: TRBD1
cdr3_aa: CASSKEGGQGTTYEQYF
cdr3_nt: TGTGCCAGCAGTAAAGAGGGAGGACAGGGGACTACCTACGAGCAGTACTTC

v_call: TRBV27
clone_size: medium-sized
j_call: TRBJ2-6
d_call: NA
cdr3_aa: CASSRSSGANVLTF
cdr3_nt: TGTGCCAGCAGTCGTAGCTCTGGGGCCAACGTCCTGACTTTC

v_call: TRBV27
clone_size: NA
j_call: TRBJ2-1
d_call: NA
cdr3_aa: CASRRALGNNEQFF
cdr3_nt: TGTGCCAGCAGGAGGGCCCTTGGGAACAATGAGCAGTTCTTC

v_call: TRBV14
clone_size: NA
j_call: TRBJ1-1
d_call: NA
cdr3_aa: CASSRLEVGNTEAFF
cdr3_nt: TGTGCCAGCAGCAGGCTAGAGGTGGGGAACACTGAAGCTTTCTTT

v_call: TRBV30
clone_size: medium-sized
j_call: TRBJ2-7
d_call: TRBD2
cdr3_aa: CAWSGRGGSGSEQYF
cdr3_nt: TGTGCCTGGAGTGGGAGGGGGGGTAGCGGGAGCGAGCAGTACTTC

v_call: TRBV4-1
clone_size: NA
j_call: TRBJ2-5
d_call: NA
cdr3_aa: CASSLPGGETQYF
cdr3_nt: TGCGCCAGCAGCCTACCCGGGGGAGAGACCCAGTACTTC

v_call: TRBV5-8
clone_size: once
j_call: TRBJ2-2
d_call: NA
cdr3_aa: CASSPDRITGELFF
cdr3_nt: TGTGCCAGCAGCCCGGACAGAATCACCGGGGAGCTGTTTTTT

v_call: TRBV2
clone_size: NA
j_call: TRBJ1-2
d_call: TRBD1
cdr3_aa: CASSSGTGLYGYTF
cdr3_nt: TGTGCCAGCAGTTCCGGGACAGGCCTCTATGGCTACACCTTC

v_call: TRBV7-8
clone_size: few
j_call: TRBJ2-7
d_call: TRBD2
cdr3_aa: CASSSLLVRGSTYEQYF
cdr3_nt: TGTGCCAGCAGCTCCCTTTTAGTCCGCGGGAGTACTTACGAGCAGTACTTC

v_call: TRBV2
clone_size: NA
j_call: TRBJ2-7
d_call: TRBD2
cdr3_aa: CASMVLAGGAYEQYF
cdr3_nt: TGTGCCAGCATGGTCCTAGCGGGAGGTGCCTACGAGCAGTACTTC

v_call: TRBV7-9
clone_size: NA
j_call: TRBJ2-6
d_call: NA
cdr3_aa: CASSPWGSGANVLTF
cdr3_nt: TGTGCCAGCAGCCCGTGGGGCTCCGGGGCCAACGTCCTGACTTTC

v_call: TRBV4-3
clone_size: NA
j_call: TRBJ1-2
d_call: TRBD1
cdr3_aa: CASSQVGDRGHGYTF
cdr3_nt: TGCGCCAGCAGCCAAGTCGGGGACAGGGGGCATGGCTACACCTTC

v_call: TRBV23-1
clone_size: NA
j_call: TRBJ2-3
d_call: NA
cdr3_aa: CASSQWAGITDTQYF
cdr3_nt: TGCGCCAGCAGTCAATGGGCGGGCATCACAGATACGCAGTATTTT

v_call: TRBV11-3
clone_size: NA
j_call: TRBJ2-1
d_call: TRBD2
cdr3_aa: CASSLGLLAGGGDEQFF
cdr3_nt: TGTGCCAGCAGCTTGGGCTTACTAGCGGGAGGGGGCGATGAGCAGTTCTTC

v_call: TRBV5-1
clone_size: NA
j_call: TRBJ1-2
d_call: TRBD1
cdr3_aa: CASSLRDRDYYYTF
cdr3_nt: TGCGCCAGCAGCCTCCGGGACAGGGACTACTACTACACCTTC

v_call: TRBV9
clone_size: once
j_call: TRBJ2-5
d_call: TRBD2
cdr3_aa: CASSVGVAGRETQYF
cdr3_nt: TGTGCCAGCAGCGTAGGAGTAGCGGGAAGGGAGACCCAGTACTTC

v_call: TRBV7-6
clone_size: NA
j_call: TRBJ2-1
d_call: NA
cdr3_aa: CASSPHSVGLAYNEQFF
cdr3_nt: TGTGCCAGCAGCCCCCATAGCGTTGGATTAGCCTACAATGAGCAGTTCTTC